These T cell receptor beta chains were read from a single sample in a study of blood T cell repertoires in COVID-19. Method: immunoSEQ multiplex PCR; TCRdb's copy keeps in-frame clones and lacks some. The repertoire consists of some 200,000 clones, with roughly 79% occurring once and the leading ten covering roughly 6.9%. Input material: peripheral blood. These receptors were obtained from a human donor with acute or convalescent COVID-19. The donor label of this sample is uncertain. Both conserved end residues are part of each CDR3. Fields, in order: V gene, J gene, clone size, CDR3 length, D gene, CDR3 DNA, CDR3 protein. A D gene is named only where the DNA matches it firmly. Clone size appears in some rows only: once, few, many, or a class for an expanded clone.

>TRBV2|TRBJ2-5|-|13|-
TGTGCCAGCAGTGAAGCGCTTCGGGAGACCCAGTACTTC
CASSEALRETQYF
>TRBV28|TRBJ1-2|few|17|TRBD1
TGTGCCAGCAGGACTCCGGGACAGGGGGCGCGTGTCTATGGCTACACCTTC
CASRTPGQGARVYGYTF
>TRBV4-3|TRBJ2-1|-|17|TRBD2
TGCGCCAGCAGCCAAGATGTTGGTGGGGGGGGAGTAAATGAGCAGTTCTTC
CASSQDVGGGGVNEQFF
>TRBV19|TRBJ1-5|-|14|TRBD1
TGTGCCAGTAGGGACACAGGGGGCAATCAGCCCCAGCATTTT
CASRDTGGNQPQHF
>TRBV5-4|TRBJ1-1|-|14|-
TGTGCCAGCAGCTTGGACAGGGTTGGCCCTGAAGCTTTCTTT
CASSLDRVGPEAFF
>TRBV6-1|TRBJ2-1|-|15|TRBD1
TGTGCCAGCAGTGAAGAAGCAGGGGGCTCGGGTGAGCAGTTCTTC
CASSEEAGGSGEQFF
>TRBV28|TRBJ1-1|-|11|-
TGTGCCAGCAGTTCAGGCCTTGGGGCTTTCTTT
CASSSGLGAFF
>TRBV9|TRBJ2-7|few|17|TRBD2
TGTGCCAGCAGCGGAGGAGAAATGCGGGAGGGCCCATACGAGCAGTACTTC
CASSGGEMREGPYEQYF
>TRBV30|TRBJ1-1|-|11|-
TGTGCCTGGAGTCCCCGGACTGAAGCTTTCTTT
CAWSPRTEAFF
>TRBV11-1|TRBJ2-5|-|15|TRBD1
TGTGCCAGCAGCTTAGGGGTGCAGGGGGAAGAGACCCAGTACTTC
CASSLGVQGEETQYF